This TCR beta chain was captured by sequencing in a study of control samples from healthy donors and cancer patients. The count of this clone is one. The germline V gene has CDR1 KGHSH and CDR2 LQKENI. V was trimmed by 0 bases and J by 2 bases, leaving 11 bases between them. This CDR3 spans 16 amino acids. This table comes from immunoSEQ multiplex PCR, and its TCRdb copy is limited to in-frame clones, with some not included. The sample has around 53,000 clones; around 86% are singletons. This chain joins TRBV18 and TRBJ1-5; D is possibly TRBD1 (6 bases). Sequenced sample: PBMCs. This receptor was obtained from a woman aged 45-65 years with lung cancer. CDR3 bases: TGTGCCAGCTCACCACCGGGGGGGCGAGGCAATCAGCCCCAGCATTTT. Translated: CASSPPGGRGNQPQHF.